This entry is about one T cell receptor (beta chain). Antigen specificity is unknown. This entry comes from a study of OX40 agonist ivuxolimab in advanced cancers. General study results and limits: The mean number of expanded clones was higher in CD8+ T cells than in CD4+.

Only in-frame clones appear in the TCRdb table, and some are missing; sequencing was by immunoSEQ multiplex PCR. The sample includes approximately 70,000 clones, around 94% of them seen just once. The CDR3 length is 19 residues. Between the trimmed V and J ends, which lost 0 bases and 0 bases, there was a span of 21 bases. In germline, CDR1 is SGHTA, CDR2 FQGNSA. The chain uses TRBV7-2 and TRBJ2-7; weak D call: TRBD1 (6 bases). Sequences were derived from CD4+ or CD8+ T cells sorted from blood, sampled in a trial of the OX40 agonist ivuxolimab. The receptor was isolated from an adult with an advanced solid tumor such as melanoma, head and neck, liver or kidney cancer. CDR3: CASSLAPLLRGPNSYEQYF. CDR3 sequence (DNA): TGTGCCAGCAGCTTAGCCCCACTCCTCAGGGGCCCTAACTCCTACGAGCAGTACTTC.